There are many counts of the clone carrying this T cell receptor (beta chain). Its antigen is unidentified. CDR1 and CDR2 from the germline V gene are SGHRS and YFSETQ. Trimming took 0 bases from V and 1 from J, leaving 4 bases between them. The CDR3 length is 13 residues. TCRdb used MiXCR to reprocess the 5' RACE reads, holding one entry per CDR3 protein. The sample lists about 4,400 distinct CDR3 sequences; 5.5% to 7% were seen once. The data stem from a study of spatial heterogeneity in lung cancer. Notes on the study in general: Intratumoral expanded alpha and beta TCR counts were found to track tumor mutation counts. In tumor T cells, estimated coverage reached roughly 6.8% for alpha chains and more than 11% for beta chains.

Regarding time point: sample taken at primary tumor resection. This receptor was identified in a male donor with early-stage non-small cell lung cancer. The chain links TRBV5-1 to TRBJ2-5; D not certain. The input for sequencing was lung tumor tissue, taken at surgery. CDR3 residues: CASSLEGQETQYF. In nucleotides, the CDR3 is TGCGCCAGCAGCTTGGAGGGCCAAGAGACCCAGTACTTC.